The clone carrying this T cell receptor beta chain appeared many times. Generated by immunoSEQ multiplex PCR, the TCRdb table keeps only in-frame clones and is missing some. Here the sample spans some 790,000 clones, 55% to 80% being singletons. The entry originates in a study of shared clonotypes between healthy human individuals. V lost 2 bases and J lost 2, with 12 bases in between. In germline, CDR1 is MGHRA, CDR2 YSYEKL. The CDR3 totals 16 residues. This TCR was sampled from a woman between 25 and 40 years old in good health. The chain has TRBV4-1 and TRBJ2-2; D gene ambiguous. The sequenced sample consisted of memory CD4+ T cells sorted from blood. Stated subset: CD45RA-negative fraction. CDR3 nucleotides: TGCGCCAGCAGCCAACTCGCCGGATATAACACCGGGGAGCTGTTTTTT. This gives the protein CASSQLAGYNTGELFF.